What follows are 6 T cell receptor beta chains derived from one specimen sequenced in a study of T-cell reconstitution after alpha-beta-depleted transplantation in children (dated by TCRdb to 2016 to 2018). Library preparation was by PCR. The sequencer was an Illumina HiSeq 2500. Molecular barcoding was employed in the preparation of TCR libraries, with unique molecular identifiers being used to normalize TCRbeta repertoire quantification. TCRdb itself trimmed the public reads at Q25 with fastp, ran MiXCR and retained productive beta chains. Each CDR3 protein appears once, grouped with its most common genes and DNA. This sample has 550,000 to 600,000 distinct CDR3 sequences in its table, and more than 20% of those were observed once. 14% of the sample is in the top ten clones. What this sample's treatment or condition label stands for: allogeneic hematopoietic cell transplantation with graft depleted of TCRalphabeta T cells and CD19 B cells.

This material consisted of PBMCs, mostly from graft donor cells, taken 360 days after TCRalphabeta/CD19-depleted stem cell transplant. Every receptor here comes from a boy under two years old who had a stem cell transplant for acute myeloid leukemia, so the T cells may come from the graft donor.

The chain couples TRBV29-1 to TRBJ2-5; D unclear. Germline CDR1 is SQVTM and CDR2 is ANQGSEA. The CDR3 totals 12 residues. V was shortened by 3 bases and J by 5 bases, with 10 bases between the two germline ends. The CDR3 region has the DNA TGCAGCGTTGAGTATGGGTTGGAGACCCAGTACTTC. Translating gives CSVEYGLETQYF.

In its sample, this clonotype was seen a few times. The chain uses TRBV10-3 and TRBJ1-3; 7 positions match TRBD1. The CDR3 runs 15 residues. V lost 6 bases to trimming and J lost 0 bases; unmatched junction nucleotides: 5. Per the germline V gene, CDR1 is ENHRY and CDR2 is SYGVKD. The CDR3 DNA sequence: TGTGCCATCAGCAACAGGGGCCCCTCTGGAAACACCATATATTTT. Its translation: CAISNRGPSGNTIYF.

J is TRBJ1-2 and V is TRBV12-3 or TRBV12-4; 7 bases are a match to TRBD1. The V gene end was trimmed by 6 bases and the J gene end by 8 bases; junction bases not matched to a gene: 9. CDR3 size: 13 residues. The CDR3 DNA reads TGTGCCAGCAGCCTCGGGACAGTAGTCGGCTACACCTTC. It yields the protein CASSLGTVVGYTF.

This clonotype was counted at least ten times. Written as DNA, the CDR3 is TGTGCCACGGGCGGGACAGTCTATCAGCCCCAGCATTTT. Its protein product is CATGGTVYQPQHF. The chain links TRBV24-1 to TRBJ1-5; 7 bases align to TRBD1. V gave up 10 bases and J gave up 5 bases; unmatched junction bases: 7. The CDR3 consists of 13 residues. The germline gives CDR1 KGHDR, CDR2 SFDVKD.

The sample holds a few counts of this clonotype. The chain employs TRBV12-3 or TRBV12-4 and TRBJ2-7, with 9 positions matching TRBD1. After removal of 3 bases from V and 3 bases from J, the junction contained 6 bases not matched to a gene. CDR3 length: 15 residues. The CDR3 DNA sequence: TGTGCCAGCAGTTTCGACAGGGGGGGAATCTACGAGCAGTACTTC. The encoded protein is CASSFDRGGIYEQYF.

This clonotype was counted at least ten times. V usage is TRBV6-5 and J usage is TRBJ2-7; 10 nucleotides align to TRBD2. Germline lookup yields CDR1 MNHEY and CDR2 SVGAGI. V shed 6 bases, J shed 1 base, and the junction held 3 bases outside the gene matches. The CDR3 runs 14 residues. CDR3 region: CASRKTSGSYEQYF. CDR3 DNA sequence: TGTGCCAGCAGAAAGACTAGCGGGTCCTACGAGCAGTACTTC.